The 8 T cell receptor delta chains given below trace back to one sample, sequenced in a study of gamma-delta T cells after stem cell transplantation (TCRdb year 2016). Library construction relied on RT-PCR. For sequencing, an Illumina MiSeq was employed. After TCRdb called clones again from the public reads with CATT, rows with identical DNA were merged. Here the sample has some 1,600 delta-chain clones; 20% to 25% occur a single time. Of the sample, over 40% is held by the ten largest clones. Sequenced input: gamma-delta T cells. These receptors originate from a human donor. It is not recorded whose cells these are; they may come from a transplant donor.

This clone appeared a few times. This chain uses TRDV2 with TRDJ1; weak D call: TRDD3 (5 bases). Germline CDR1 and CDR2: GEAIGNYY and EKD. Trimming stripped 0 bases from V and 3 bases from J, with 13 bases between. This CDR3 region has 15 residues. The CDR3: CACDTVGIWSDKLIF. CDR3 DNA: TGTGCCTGTGACACCGTAGGGATCTGGTCCGATAAACTCATCTTT.

This clone was counted a single time. With a far larger clone one base away, a read error is the likely cause. This sequence joins TRDV2 and TRDJ1, with unresolved D. V was trimmed by 1 base and J by 1 base, leaving 18 bases between them. CDR1 and CDR2 from the germline V gene are GEAIGNYY and EKD. The CDR3 contains 17 residues. Here the CDR3 reads CACDTVGYKSRTDKLIF. CDR3 sequence (DNA): TGTGCCTGTGACACGGTCGGCTATAAGAGTCGCACCGATAAACTCATCTTT.

There are a few counts of this clone. V usage is TRDV2 and J usage is TRDJ1; TRDD3 aligns across 7 bases. The J segment lost 0 bases and the V segment lost 4 bases, leaving 25 bases of the junction unmatched. This CDR3 has 21 amino acids. The germline V gene encodes CDR1 GEAIGNYY and CDR2 EKD. DNA of the CDR3: TGTGCCTGTGAAGGGATTTCTCCCGGCGGGGGGATCCCTGAGTACACCGATAAACTCATCTTT. As protein: CACEGISPGGGIPEYTDKLIF.

V is TRDV2 and J is TRDJ1; D is uncertain. The CDR3 spans 17 residues. Trimming removed 0 bases from V and 0 bases from J, with 16 bases in between. Per the germline V gene, CDR1 is GEAIGNYY and CDR2 is EKD. The CDR3 loop is CACDTLRANRDTDKLIF. The CDR3 DNA reads as TGTGCCTGTGACACCCTGAGGGCCAACCGAGACACCGATAAACTCATCTTT.

Only a few counts were recorded for this clone. The genes are TRAV29/DV5 and TRDJ1; TRDD3 might be the D (10 bases). The CDR3 runs to 22 residues. V lost 1 base and J lost 1, with 35 bases in between. The germline V gene has CDR1 NSMFDY and CDR2 ISSIKDK. CDR3 sequence reads: CAASTSFLRYLGTGGSTDKLIF. DNA for the CDR3: TGTGCAGCAAGCACCTCCTTCCTACGATATCTCGGTACTGGGGGATCCACCGATAAACTCATCTTT.

This chain uses TRDV2 with TRDJ1; TRDD3 matches at 8 bases. The CDR3 contains 16 residues. V lost 4 bases to trimming and J lost 0 bases; unmatched junction nucleotides: 9. The germline gives CDR1 GEAIGNYY, CDR2 EKD. CDR3 sequence reads: CACDQLGGPYTDKLIF. The CDR3 DNA reads as TGTGCCTGTGATCAACTGGGGGGACCTTACACCGATAAACTCATCTTT.

This clone was counted only a few times. One base separates it from a far larger clone, so it is likely a read error. This chain joins TRDV2 and TRDJ1, with a tentative D call TRDD3 (6 bases). The CDR3 has 18 amino acids. The germline CDR1 and CDR2 sequences are GEAIGNYY and EKD. Trimming took off 0 bases at V and 0 bases at J, with 19 bases between the two ends. The CDR3 protein is CACDTVDTPNENTDKLIF. Here the CDR3 DNA reads TGTGCCTGTGACACCGTGGATACACCGAATGAAAACACCGATAAACTCATCTTT.

The chain is built from TRDV1 and TRDJ1; D is undetermined. The CDR3 is made up of 16 amino acids. The V gene lost 7 bases and the J gene lost 3 bases, with 21 bases spanning the gap. The germline V gene has CDR1 TSWWSYY and CDR2 QGS. Here the CDR3 reads CALVTTRGIYPDKLIF. CDR3 coding DNA: TGTGCTCTTGTTACTACGAGAGGAATTTACCCCGATAAACTCATCTTT.